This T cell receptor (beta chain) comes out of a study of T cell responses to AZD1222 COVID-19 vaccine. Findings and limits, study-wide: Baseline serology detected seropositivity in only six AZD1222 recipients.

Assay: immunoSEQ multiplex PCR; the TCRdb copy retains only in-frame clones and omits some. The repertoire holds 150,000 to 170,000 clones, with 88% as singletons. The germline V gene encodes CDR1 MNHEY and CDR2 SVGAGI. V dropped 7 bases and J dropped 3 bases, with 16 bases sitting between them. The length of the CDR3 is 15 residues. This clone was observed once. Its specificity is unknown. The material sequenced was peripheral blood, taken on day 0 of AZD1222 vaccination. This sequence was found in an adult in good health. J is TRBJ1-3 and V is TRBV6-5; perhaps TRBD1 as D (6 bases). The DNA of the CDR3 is TGTGCCAGCAAGCGGTCGGGGGCAAATGGAAACACCATATATTTT. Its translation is CASKRSGANGNTIYF.